This T cell receptor (beta chain) emerged from a study of early T cells in non-severe SARS-CoV-2 infection. The wider study: Bulk RNA from unsorted whole blood was sequenced; chains were unpaired.

CDR3 length: 14 amino acids. CDR1 and CDR2 (germline): SGHKS, YYEKEE (reference sequence). V was shortened by 4 bases and J by 7 bases, with 18 bases between the two germline ends. Researchers attached unique molecular identifiers to individual cDNA molecules. MiXCR, applied by TCRdb to the 5' RACE reads, yields one record per CDR3 protein. The sample records about 110,000 distinct CDR3 sequences, 10% to 15% being singletons. This clonotype was seen only a few times. This receptor was taken from an adult who was a healthcare worker with PCR-confirmed SARS-CoV-2 infection or an uninfected control (not recorded which). The starting material was whole blood, obtained at baseline. The rearrangement uses TRBV5-5 and TRBJ2-7; no reliable D call. The CDR3 reads CASSPRRKTREQYF. The CDR3 DNA reads TGTGCCAGCAGCCCTCGTAGGAAAACCCGGGAGCAGTACTTC.